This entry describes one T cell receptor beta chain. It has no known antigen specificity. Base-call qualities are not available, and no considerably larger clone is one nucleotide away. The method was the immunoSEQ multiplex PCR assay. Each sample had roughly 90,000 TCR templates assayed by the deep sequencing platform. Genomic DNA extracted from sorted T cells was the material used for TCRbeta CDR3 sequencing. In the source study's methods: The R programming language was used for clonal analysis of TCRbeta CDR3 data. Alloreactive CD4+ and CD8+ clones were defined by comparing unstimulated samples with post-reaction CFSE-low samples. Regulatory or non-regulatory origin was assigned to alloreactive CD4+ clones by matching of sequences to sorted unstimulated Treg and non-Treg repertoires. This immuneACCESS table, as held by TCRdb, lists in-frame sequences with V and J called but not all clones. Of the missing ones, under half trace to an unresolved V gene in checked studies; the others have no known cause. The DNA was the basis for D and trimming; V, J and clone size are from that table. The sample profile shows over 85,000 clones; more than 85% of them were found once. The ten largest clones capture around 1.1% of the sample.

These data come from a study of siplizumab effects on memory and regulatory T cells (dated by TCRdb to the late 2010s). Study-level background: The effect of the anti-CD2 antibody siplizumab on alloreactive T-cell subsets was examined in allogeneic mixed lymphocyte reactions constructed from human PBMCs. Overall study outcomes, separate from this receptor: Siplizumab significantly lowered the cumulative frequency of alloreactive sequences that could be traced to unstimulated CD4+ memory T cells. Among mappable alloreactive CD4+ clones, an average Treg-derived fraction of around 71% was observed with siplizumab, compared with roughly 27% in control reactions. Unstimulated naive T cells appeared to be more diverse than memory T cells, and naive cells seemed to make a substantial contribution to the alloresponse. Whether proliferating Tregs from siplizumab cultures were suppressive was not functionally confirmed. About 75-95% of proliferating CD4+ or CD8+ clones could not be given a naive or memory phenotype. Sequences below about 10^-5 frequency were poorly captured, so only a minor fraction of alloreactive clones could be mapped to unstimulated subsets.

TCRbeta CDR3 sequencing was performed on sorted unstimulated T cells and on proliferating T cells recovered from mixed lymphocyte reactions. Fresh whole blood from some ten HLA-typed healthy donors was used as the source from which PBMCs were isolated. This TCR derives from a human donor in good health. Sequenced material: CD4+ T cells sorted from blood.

The bases read TGTGCCAGCAGCTTGGAAGTGGCAGTGGCTGAAGCTTTCTTT. It specifies CASSLEVAVAEAFF. In this chain, TRBV5-4 is recombined with TRBJ1-1, with the D gene not clear enough to name. Trimming takes 0 bases from V and 6 bases from J, and the germline ends sit 12 bases apart. The CDR3 starts with the cysteine, ends with the phenylalanine, and has 14 residues. Only CDR3 DNA is held: 42 bases, read in frame from base 1. Taken from the germline V gene (reference sequence), the CDR1 and CDR2 loops are SGHNT and YYREEE.